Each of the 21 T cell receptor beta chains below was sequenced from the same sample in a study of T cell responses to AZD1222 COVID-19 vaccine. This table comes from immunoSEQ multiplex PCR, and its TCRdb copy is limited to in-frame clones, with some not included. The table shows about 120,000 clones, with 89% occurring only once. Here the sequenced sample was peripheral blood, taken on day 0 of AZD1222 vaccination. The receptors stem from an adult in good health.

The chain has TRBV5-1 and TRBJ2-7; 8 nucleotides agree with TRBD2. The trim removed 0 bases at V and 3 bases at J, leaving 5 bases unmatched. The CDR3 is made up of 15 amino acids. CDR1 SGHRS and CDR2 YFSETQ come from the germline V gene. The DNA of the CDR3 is TGCGCCAGCAGCTTGGCCGGGGGGGGGCTCTACGAGCAGTACTTC. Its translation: CASSLAGGGLYEQYF.

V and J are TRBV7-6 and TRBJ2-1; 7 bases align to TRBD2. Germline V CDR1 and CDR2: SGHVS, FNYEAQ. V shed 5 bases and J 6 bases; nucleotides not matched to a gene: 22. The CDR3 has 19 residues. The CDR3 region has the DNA TGTGCCAGCAGCGCCCTGTCAGCCGTGGGCGGGAGACCGGGCAATGAGCAGTTCTTC. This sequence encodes CASSALSAVGGRPGNEQFF.

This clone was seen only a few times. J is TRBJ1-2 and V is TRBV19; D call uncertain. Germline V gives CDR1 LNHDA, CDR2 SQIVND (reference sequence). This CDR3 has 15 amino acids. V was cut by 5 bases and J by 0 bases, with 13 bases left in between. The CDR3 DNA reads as TGTGCCAGTAGTTCCGCTAAGGTCTCTAACTATGGCTACACCTTC. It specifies CASSSAKVSNYGYTF.

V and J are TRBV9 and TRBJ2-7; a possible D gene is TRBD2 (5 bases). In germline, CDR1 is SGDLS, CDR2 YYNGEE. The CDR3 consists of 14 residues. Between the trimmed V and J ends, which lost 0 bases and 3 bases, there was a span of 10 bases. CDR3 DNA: TGTGCCAGCAGCGTAGCCGGGGAGAGCTACGAGCAGTACTTC. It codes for CASSVAGESYEQYF.

CDR3 in DNA: TGCGCCAGCAGCCAAGGAGGACAGGGGACAGATACGCAGTATTTT. This translates into CASSQGGQGTDTQYF. The chain joins TRBV4-3 to TRBJ2-3; 9 nucleotides align to TRBD1. The CDR3 extends over 15 amino acids. Germline assignment: CDR1 LGHNA and CDR2 YSLEER. Trimming at V came to 1 base and at J to 3 bases, leaving 2 bases not matched to a gene.

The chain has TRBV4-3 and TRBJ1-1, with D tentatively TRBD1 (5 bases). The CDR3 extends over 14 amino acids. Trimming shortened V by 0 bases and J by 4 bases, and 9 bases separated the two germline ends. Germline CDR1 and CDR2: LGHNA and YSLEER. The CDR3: CASSQEGEGTEAFF. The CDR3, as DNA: TGCGCCAGCAGCCAAGAAGGGGAGGGCACTGAAGCTTTCTTT.

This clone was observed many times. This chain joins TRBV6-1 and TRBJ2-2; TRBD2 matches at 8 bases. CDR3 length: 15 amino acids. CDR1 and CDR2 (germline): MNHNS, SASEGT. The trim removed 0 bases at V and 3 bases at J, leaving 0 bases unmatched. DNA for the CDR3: TGTGCCAGCAGTGAAGCTAGCGGGGACACCGGGGAGCTGTTTTTT. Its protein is CASSEASGDTGELFF.

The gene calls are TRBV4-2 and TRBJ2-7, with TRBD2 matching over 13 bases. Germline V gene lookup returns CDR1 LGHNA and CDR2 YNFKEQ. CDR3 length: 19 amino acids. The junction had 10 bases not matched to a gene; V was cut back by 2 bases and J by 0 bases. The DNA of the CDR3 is TGTGCCAGCAGCCAAAATAGGGGACTAGCGGGGCAGCCCTCCTACGAGCAGTACTTC. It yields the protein CASSQNRGLAGQPSYEQYF.

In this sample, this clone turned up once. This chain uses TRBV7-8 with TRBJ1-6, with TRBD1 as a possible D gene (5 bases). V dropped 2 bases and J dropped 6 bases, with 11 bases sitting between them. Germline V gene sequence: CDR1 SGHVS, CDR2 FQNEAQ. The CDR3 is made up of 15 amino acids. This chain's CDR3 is CASSLSGFSNSPLHF. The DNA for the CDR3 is TGTGCCAGCAGCTTATCAGGGTTTAGTAATTCACCCCTCCACTTT.

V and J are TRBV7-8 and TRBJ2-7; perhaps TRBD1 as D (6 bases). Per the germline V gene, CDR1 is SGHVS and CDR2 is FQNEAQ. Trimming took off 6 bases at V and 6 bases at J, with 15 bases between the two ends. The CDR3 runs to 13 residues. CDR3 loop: CASRADPGVEQYF. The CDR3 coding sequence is TGTGCCAGCAGGGCAGATCCAGGGGTCGAGCAGTACTTC.

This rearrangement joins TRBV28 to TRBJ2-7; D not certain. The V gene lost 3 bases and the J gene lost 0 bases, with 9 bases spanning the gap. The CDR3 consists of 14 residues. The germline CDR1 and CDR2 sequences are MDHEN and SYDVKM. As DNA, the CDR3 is TGTGCCAGCAGTTTCAACGGGCTCTCCTACGAGCAGTACTTC. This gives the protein CASSFNGLSYEQYF.

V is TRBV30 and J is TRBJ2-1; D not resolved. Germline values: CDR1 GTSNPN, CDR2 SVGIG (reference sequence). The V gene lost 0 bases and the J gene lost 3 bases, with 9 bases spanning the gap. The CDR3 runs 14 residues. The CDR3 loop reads CAWSVRIDYNEQFF. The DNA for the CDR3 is TGTGCCTGGAGTGTACGAATAGACTACAATGAGCAGTTCTTC.

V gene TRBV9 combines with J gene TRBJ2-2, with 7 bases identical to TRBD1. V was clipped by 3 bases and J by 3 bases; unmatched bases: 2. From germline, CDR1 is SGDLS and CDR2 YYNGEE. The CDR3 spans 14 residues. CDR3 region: CASSEQGYTGELFF. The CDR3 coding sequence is TGTGCCAGCAGCGAACAGGGGTACACCGGGGAGCTGTTTTTT.

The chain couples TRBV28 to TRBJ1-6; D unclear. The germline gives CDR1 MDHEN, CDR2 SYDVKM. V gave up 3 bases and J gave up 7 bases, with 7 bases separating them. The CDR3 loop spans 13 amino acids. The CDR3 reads CASSFPGNSPLHF. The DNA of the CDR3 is TGTGCCAGCAGTTTTCCCGGGAATTCACCCCTCCACTTT.

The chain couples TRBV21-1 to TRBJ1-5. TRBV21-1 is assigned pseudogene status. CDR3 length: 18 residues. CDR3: CASSKGSSSGFRNQPQHF. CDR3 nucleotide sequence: TGTGCCAGCAGCAAAGGTTCTAGTTCGGGTTTCCGCAATCAGCCCCAGCATTTT.

The CDR3 nucleotides read TGTGCCAGCAGTTTAGGTCGCAGGGAGGGCACCGGGGAGCTGTTTTTT. Encoded protein: CASSLGRREGTGELFF. V is TRBV27 and J is TRBJ2-2, with 7 bases that match TRBD2. The V gene's germline CDR1 is MNHEY and CDR2 SMNVEV (reference sequence). This CDR3 is built from 16 residues. V was clipped by 2 bases and J by 4 bases; unmatched bases: 7.

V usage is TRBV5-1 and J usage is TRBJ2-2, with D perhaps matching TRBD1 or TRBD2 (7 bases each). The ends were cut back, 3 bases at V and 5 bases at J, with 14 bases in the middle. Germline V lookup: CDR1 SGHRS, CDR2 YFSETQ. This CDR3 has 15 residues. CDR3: CASSSGGTETGELFF. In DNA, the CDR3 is TGCGCCAGCAGCTCCGGGGGGACAGAGACCGGGGAGCTGTTTTTT.

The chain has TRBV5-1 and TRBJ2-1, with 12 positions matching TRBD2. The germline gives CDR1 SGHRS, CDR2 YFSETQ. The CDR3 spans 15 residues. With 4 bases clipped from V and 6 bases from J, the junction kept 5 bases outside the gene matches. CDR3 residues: CASSLGTSGFNEQFF. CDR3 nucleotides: TGCGCCAGCAGCCTCGGGACTAGCGGGTTCAATGAGCAGTTCTTC.

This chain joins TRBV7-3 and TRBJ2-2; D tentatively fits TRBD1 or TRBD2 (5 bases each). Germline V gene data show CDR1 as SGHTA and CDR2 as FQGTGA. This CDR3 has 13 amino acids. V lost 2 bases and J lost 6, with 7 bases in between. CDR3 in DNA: TGTGCCAGCAGCTTATCGGGACCCGGGGAGCTGTTTTTT. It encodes CASSLSGPGELFF.

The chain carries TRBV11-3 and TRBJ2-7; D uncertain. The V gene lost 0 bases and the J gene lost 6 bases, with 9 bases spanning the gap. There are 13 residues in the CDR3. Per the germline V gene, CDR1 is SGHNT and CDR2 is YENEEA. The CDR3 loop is CASSLDDDLEQYF. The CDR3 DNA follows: TGTGCCAGCAGCTTAGATGACGACCTCGAGCAGTACTTC. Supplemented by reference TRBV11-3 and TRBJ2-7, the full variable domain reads EAGVVQSPRYKIIEKKQPVAFWCNPISGHNTLYWYLQNLGQGPELLIRYENEEAVDDSQLPKDRFSAERLKGVDSTLKIQPAELGDSAVYLCASSLDDDLEQYFGPGTRLTVT.

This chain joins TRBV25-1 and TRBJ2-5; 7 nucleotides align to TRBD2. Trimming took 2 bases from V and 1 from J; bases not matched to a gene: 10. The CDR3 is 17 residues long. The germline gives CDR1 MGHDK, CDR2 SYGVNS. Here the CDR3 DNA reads TGTGCCAGCAGTGAAGTAAAAAGACTAGCCCGCCAAGAGACCCAGTACTTC. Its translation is CASSEVKRLARQETQYF. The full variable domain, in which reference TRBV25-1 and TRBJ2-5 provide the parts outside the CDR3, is EADIYQTPRYLVIGTGKKITLECSQTMGHDKMYWYQQDPGMELHLIHYSYGVNSTEKGDLSSESTVSRIRTEHFPLTLESARPSHTSQYLCASSEVKRLARQETQYFGPGTRLLVL.